This T cell receptor (beta chain) emerged from a study of blood T cell repertoires in COVID-19. Per the original methods: Reference gene primer amplification in the assay estimated nucleated cell counts. Clones were read by immunoSEQ multiplex PCR, and TCRdb kept only the in-frame ones, dropping some. From that table come the V and J calls and clone size; the DNA was used to work out D and trimming. The repertoire consists of about 62,000 clones, with around 87% occurring once and the leading ten covering about a sixth. Germline V gives CDR1 PRHDT, CDR2 FYEKMQ (reference sequence). CDR3 length: 16 amino acids. V gave up 0 bases and J gave up 5 bases; unmatched junction bases: 6.

Sequences were obtained from peripheral blood. The V and J genes are TRBV13 and TRBJ2-7; 11 positions match TRBD2. The clonotype originates from an older woman with COVID-19, enrolled during active disease. CDR3 residues: CASSLGATSGDNEQYF. The CDR3 coding sequence is TGTGCCAGCAGCTTAGGCGCGACTAGCGGGGACAACGAGCAGTACTTC.